Following are 23 T cell receptor beta chains from one sample sequenced in a study of vaccination and CD4 T cells after COVID-19. Treatment specified: roughly ten-day PBMC culture with coronavirus spike peptide pools or control peptides (ViraFEST assay). No antigen has been identified for these receptors. An Oncomine TCR Beta short-read assay was used to sequence the DNA from cultured CD4+ T cells. TCRdb fed the PCR reads into MiXCR, producing one record per CDR3 protein. The sample yields about 21,000 distinct CDR3 sequences, over 40% seen once. The sample was CD4+ T cells from blood, cultured in vitro. The receptor set was obtained from a human donor who had recovered from COVID-19.

The chain recombines TRBV4-3 with TRBJ2-3, with TRBD1 matching over 10 bases. The germline gives CDR1 LGHNA, CDR2 YSLEER. CDR3 size: 14 residues. The V and J ends lost 4 bases and 5 bases, in that order; junction bases with no gene match: 3. The CDR3 reads CASSPDRGQDTQYF. The CDR3 nucleotides are TGCGCCAGCAGCCCCGACAGGGGGCAAGATACGCAGTATTTT.

This clonotype occurred a few times. The chain couples TRBV19 to TRBJ1-5; no firm D call. V lost 3 bases and J lost 2, with 11 bases in between. Germline CDR1 is LNHDA and CDR2 is SQIVND (reference sequence). The CDR3 is made up of 15 amino acids. Here the CDR3 DNA reads TGTGCCAGTAGTATTACCAGGAGCGGCAATCAGCCCCAGCATTTT. Protein sequence: CASSITRSGNQPQHF.

The rearrangement uses TRBV24-1 and TRBJ2-1, with 8 bases that match TRBD2. Looked up from germline, CDR1 is KGHDR and CDR2 is SFDVKD. The CDR3 is 15 amino acids. J was trimmed by 6 bases and V by 3 bases; bases with no gene match: 6. CDR3 DNA sequence: TGTGCCACCAGTGATAGGATAGCGGGAACCAATGAGCAGTTCTTC. Its translation: CATSDRIAGTNEQFF.

DNA for the CDR3: TGTGCCAGCAGCTTAGAGACAGGGGGAGTTTCACCCCTCCACTTT. This codes for CASSLETGGVSPLHF. V is TRBV5-4 and J is TRBJ1-6; 9 positions agree with TRBD1. CDR3 size: 15 residues. Germline values: CDR1 SGHNT, CDR2 YYREEE (reference sequence). V lost 2 bases, J lost 9 bases, and 6 bases stayed unmatched.

This clonotype was found once. This chain links TRBV2 with TRBJ1-1; D gene ambiguous. The CDR3 runs 12 residues. Germline assignment: CDR1 SNHLY and CDR2 FYNNEI. With 4 bases removed from V and 6 bases from J, the gap between germline ends came to 9 bases. In nucleotides, the CDR3 is TGTGCCAGCAGTGGGTCAGGAGCTGAAGCTTTCTTT. Translation: CASSGSGAEAFF.

The V gene is TRBV24-1, the J gene TRBJ2-4, with TRBD1 matching over 8 bases. Germline CDR1 reads KGHDR; CDR2 reads SFDVKD. The CDR3 sequence is 15 residues long. J was trimmed by 8 bases and V by 2 bases; bases with no gene match: 7. The CDR3 bases are TGTGCCACCAGTGATTCCAGGGGGCCCGGGGACATTCAGTACTTC. Its protein product is CATSDSRGPGDIQYF.

V usage is TRBV6-2 or TRBV6-3 and J usage is TRBJ2-1; the D is unclear. Germline-derived CDR1 and CDR2 are MNHEY and SVGEGT. V lost 6 bases and J lost 9, with 12 bases in between. The CDR3 spans 12 residues. The CDR3 sequence is CASSPVGIEQFF. In DNA, the CDR3 is TGTGCCAGCAGCCCGGTAGGGATTGAGCAGTTCTTC.

This clonotype showed up just a few times. For the CDR3, the DNA is TGTGCCAGCAGCTTGGAGGGACAGGGGTATGGCTACACCTTC. It translates to CASSLEGQGYGYTF. The chain uses TRBV5-4 and TRBJ1-2, with TRBD1 identical over 10 bases. The germline V gene has CDR1 SGHNT and CDR2 YYREEE (reference sequence). Unmatched junction bases numbered 1, after V lost 0 bases and J lost 5 bases. The CDR3 totals 14 residues. The full variable domain, completed using reference TRBV5-4 and TRBJ1-2, is ETGVTQSPTHLIKTRGQQVTLRCSSQSGHNTVSWYQQALGQGPQFIFQYYREEENGRGNFPPRFSGLQFPNYSSELNVNALELDDSALYLCASSLEGQGYGYTFGSGTRLTVV.

V is TRBV7-3 and J is TRBJ1-1; D is ambiguous. The CDR3 loop spans 14 amino acids. Trimming removed 0 bases from V and 4 bases from J, with 9 bases in between. Germline CDR1 is SGHTA and CDR2 is FQGTGA. The DNA for the CDR3 is TGTGCCAGCAGCTTAACAGGACCCGGCACTGAAGCTTTCTTT. This encodes CASSLTGPGTEAFF.

J is TRBJ1-6 and V is TRBV5-5; D is uncertain. V was trimmed by 2 bases and J by 5 bases, leaving 8 bases between them. CDR3 size: 14 residues. Germline V gene data show CDR1 as SGHKS and CDR2 as YYEKEE (reference sequence). The CDR3 sequence is CASSFPGDNSPLHF. The CDR3 bases are TGTGCCAGCAGCTTTCCCGGGGATAATTCACCCCTCCACTTT.

The chain combines TRBV10-3 with TRBJ2-5, with 8 bases matching TRBD1. CDR1 ENHRY and CDR2 SYGVKD come from the germline V gene. This CDR3 has 13 amino acids. The ends lost 3 bases at V and 4 bases at J; junction bases unmatched: 1. The CDR3 protein is CAISDGQGETQYF. Written as DNA, the CDR3 is TGTGCCATCAGTGATGGACAGGGAGAGACCCAGTACTTC.

The chain recombines TRBV6-2 or TRBV6-3 with TRBJ1-1; no definite D call. CDR1 and CDR2 (germline): MNHEY, SVGEGT. This CDR3 has 12 amino acids. Trimming removed 10 bases at V and 2 bases at J, with 11 bases between. CDR3 bases: TGTGCCACCTTCCAAGGAAACACTGAAGCTTTCTTT. As protein: CATFQGNTEAFF.

This CDR3 reads CASSLAGEDGYTF. The CDR3 nucleotides read TGTGCCAGCAGCTTGGCTGGGGAGGATGGCTACACCTTC. The V call is TRBV5-4, the J call TRBJ1-2, with D unclear. This CDR3 is 13 amino acids long. Looked up from germline, CDR1 is SGHNT and CDR2 is YYREEE (reference sequence). The V end lost 0 bases, the J end lost 6 bases, and 9 bases lay between the germline ends. Looking up the rest from reference TRBV5-4 and TRBJ1-2 gives the full variable domain: ETGVTQSPTHLIKTRGQQVTLRCSSQSGHNTVSWYQQALGQGPQFIFQYYREEENGRGNFPPRFSGLQFPNYSSELNVNALELDDSALYLCASSLAGEDGYTFGSGTRLTVV.

This clonotype was counted a few times. V is TRBV28 and J is TRBJ1-2, with D possibly being TRBD1 (5 bases). V gave up 10 bases and J gave up 7 bases, with 22 bases separating them. This CDR3 has 14 amino acids. Germline CDR1 MDHEN, CDR2 SYDVKM. The CDR3 sequence is CAILLRDRSGGYTF. CDR3 nucleotides: TGTGCCATCCTGCTTAGGGACCGCTCAGGTGGCTACACCTTC.

This chain links TRBV7-2 with TRBJ1-6; 9 nucleotides align to TRBD1. CDR1 SGHTA and CDR2 FQGNSA come from the germline V gene. Trimming took 5 bases from V and 7 from J; bases not matched to a gene: 12. The CDR3 runs to 17 residues. The CDR3 spells CASSQNQVGTGNSPLHF. In DNA, the CDR3 is TGTGCCAGCAGCCAAAACCAGGTCGGGACAGGGAATTCACCCCTCCACTTT.

The chain carries TRBV24-1 and TRBJ1-5; no clear D gene. There are 14 residues in the CDR3. CDR1 KGHDR and CDR2 SFDVKD come from the germline V gene. V shed 0 bases and J shed 9 bases, with 11 bases lying between them. CDR3: CATSDLLREGPQHF. CDR3 bases: TGTGCCACCAGTGATTTGCTTCGTGAGGGGCCCCAGCATTTT.

This clonotype was picked up a small number of times. The chain employs TRBV20-1 and TRBJ2-5; D gene ambiguous. CDR1 and CDR2 (germline): DFQATT, SNEGSKA (reference sequence). V was shortened by 6 bases and J by 1 base, with 9 bases between the two germline ends. This CDR3 comprises 12 residues. The CDR3 reads CSANMGQETQYF. DNA of the CDR3: TGCAGTGCAAATATGGGCCAAGAGACCCAGTACTTC.

This clonotype is labeled as medium-sized. V and J are TRBV19 and TRBJ1-5; perhaps TRBD1 as D (6 bases). The germline gives CDR1 LNHDA, CDR2 SQIVND (reference sequence). This CDR3 region has 16 residues. Trimming left V 2 bases short and J 5 bases short, with 16 bases between. DNA for the CDR3: TGTGCCAGTAGTATACTGGGGGAGGGGGTCCATCAGCCCCAGCATTTT. Translation gives CASSILGEGVHQPQHF.

V usage is TRBV18 and J usage is TRBJ1-2; perhaps TRBD1 as D (6 bases). The CDR3 consists of 12 residues. The germline V and J ends were trimmed by 3 bases and 7 bases, with 9 bases remaining between them. From germline, CDR1 is KGHSH and CDR2 LQKENI. This CDR3 is CASSPRGAGYTF. For the CDR3, the DNA is TGTGCCAGCTCACCCCGGGGGGCTGGCTACACCTTC.

J is TRBJ1-1 and V is TRBV6-1; perhaps TRBD1 as D (6 bases). The V end was cut by 1 base, the J end by 7 bases, with 10 bases between. Germline values: CDR1 MNHNS, CDR2 SASEGT. The CDR3 runs 13 residues. The CDR3 DNA is TGTGCCAGCAGTGAAGGGACAGCACTTGAAGCTTTCTTT. Amino acids: CASSEGTALEAFF.

The rearrangement uses TRBV24-1 and TRBJ2-1; 8 bases line up with TRBD2. Losses at the gene ends were 4 bases for V and 6 bases for J; bases not matched to a gene: 7. This CDR3 is built from 15 residues. The germline V gene has CDR1 KGHDR and CDR2 SFDVKD. CDR3 amino acids: CATSDPNSGSNEQFF. In nucleotides, the CDR3 is TGTGCCACCAGTGACCCTAACAGCGGGAGCAATGAGCAGTTCTTC.

This clonotype has just a few counts. V and J are TRBV7-9 and TRBJ2-3, with D unclear. With 1 base removed from V and 0 bases from J, the gap between germline ends came to 8 bases. CDR3 length: 15 amino acids. Looked up from germline, CDR1 is SEHNR and CDR2 is FQNEAQ (reference sequence). The CDR3 sequence: CASSLDRPSTDTQYF. CDR3 coding DNA: TGTGCCAGCAGCTTAGATAGACCCAGCACAGATACGCAGTATTTT.

The gene calls are TRBV7-2 and TRBJ2-7; TRBD2 agrees at 10 bases. Germline assignment: CDR1 SGHTA and CDR2 FQGNSA. The V segment lost 5 bases and the J segment 3 bases; nucleotides outside the gene matches: 10. The CDR3 has 16 amino acids. The CDR3 DNA reads TGTGCCAGCAGCGCTCCGGAGCGGGGGGGCCGCTACGAGCAGTACTTC. Protein sequence: CASSAPERGGRYEQYF.